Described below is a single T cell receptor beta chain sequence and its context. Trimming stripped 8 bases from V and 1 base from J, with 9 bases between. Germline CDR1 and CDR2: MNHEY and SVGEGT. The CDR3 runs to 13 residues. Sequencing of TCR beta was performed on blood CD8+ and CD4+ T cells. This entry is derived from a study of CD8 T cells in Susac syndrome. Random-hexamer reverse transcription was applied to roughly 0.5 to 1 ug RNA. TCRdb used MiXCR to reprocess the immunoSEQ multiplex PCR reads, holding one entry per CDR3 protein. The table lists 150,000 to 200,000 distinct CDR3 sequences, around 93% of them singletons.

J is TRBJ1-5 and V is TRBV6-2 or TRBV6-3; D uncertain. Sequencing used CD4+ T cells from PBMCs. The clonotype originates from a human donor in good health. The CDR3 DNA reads TGTGCCAGCGCGGACCGGAGCAATCAGCCCCAGCATTTT. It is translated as CASADRSNQPQHF.